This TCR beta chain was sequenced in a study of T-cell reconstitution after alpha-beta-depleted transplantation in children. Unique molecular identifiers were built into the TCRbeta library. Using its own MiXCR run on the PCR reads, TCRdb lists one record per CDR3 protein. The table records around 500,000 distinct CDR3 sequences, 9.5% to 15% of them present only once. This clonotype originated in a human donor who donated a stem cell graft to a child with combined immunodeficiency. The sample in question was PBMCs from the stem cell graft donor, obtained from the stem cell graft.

The CDR3 is CASSLVTAHGELFF. CDR3 nucleotide sequence: TGTGCCAGCAGCTTGGTCACGGCCCACGGGGAGCTGTTTTTT. V usage is TRBV11-2 and J usage is TRBJ2-2; D is uncertain. Germline V gives CDR1 SGHAT, CDR2 FQNNGV. V shed 3 bases and J shed 7 bases, with 12 bases lying between them. This CDR3 has 14 amino acids.